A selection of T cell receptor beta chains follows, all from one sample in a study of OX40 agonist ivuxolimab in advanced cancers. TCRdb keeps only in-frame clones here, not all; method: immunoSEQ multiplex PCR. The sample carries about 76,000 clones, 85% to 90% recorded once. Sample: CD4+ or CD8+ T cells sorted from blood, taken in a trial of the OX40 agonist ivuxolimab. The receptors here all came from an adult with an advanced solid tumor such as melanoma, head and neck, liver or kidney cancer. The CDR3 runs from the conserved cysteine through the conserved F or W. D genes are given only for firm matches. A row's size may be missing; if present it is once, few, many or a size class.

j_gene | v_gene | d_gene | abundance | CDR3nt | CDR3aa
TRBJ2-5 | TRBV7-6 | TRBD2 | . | TGTGCCAGCAGCCATGGACTAGCTCGGGAGACCCAGTACTTC | CASSHGLARETQYF
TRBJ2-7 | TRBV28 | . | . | TGTGCCAGCAGTTTGATGAGCTCCTACGAGCAGTACTTC | CASSLMSSYEQYF
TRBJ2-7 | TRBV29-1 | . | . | TGCAGCGTTGAAGTAGGGGACTCCTACGAGCAGTACTTC | CSVEVGDSYEQYF
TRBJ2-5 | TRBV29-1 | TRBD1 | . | TGCAGCGTTGAAGGACAGGGGGAGACCCAGTACTTC | CSVEGQGETQYF
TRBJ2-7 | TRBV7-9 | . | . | TGTGCCAGCAGCTTCGCACTTGCATACGAGCAGTACTTC | CASSFALAYEQYF
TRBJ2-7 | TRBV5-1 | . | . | TGCGCCAGCAGCTTGGTGGCGTACGAGCAGTACTTC | CASSLVAYEQYF
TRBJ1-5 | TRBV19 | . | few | TGTGCCAGTAGTATCGGGCCGAATCAGCCCCAGCATTTT | CASSIGPNQPQHF
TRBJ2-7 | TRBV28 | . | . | TGTGCCAGCAGTTTACGACAGGTGGTTTACGAGCAGTACTTC | CASSLRQVVYEQYF
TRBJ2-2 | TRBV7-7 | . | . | TGTGCTAGCAGCTTAGGTCCGGTCACCGGGGAGCTGTTTTTT | CASSLGPVTGELFF
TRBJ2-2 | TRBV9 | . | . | TGTGCCAGCAGCGTAGCCCCCCGAAGGAGGACAGATAACACCGGGGAGCTGTTTTTT | CASSVAPRRRTDNTGELFF
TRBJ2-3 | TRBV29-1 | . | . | TGCAGCGTTGAAGAGGGGAGGCCGAGCACAGATACGCAGTATTTT | CSVEEGRPSTDTQYF
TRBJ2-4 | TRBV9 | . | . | TGTGCCAGCAGCGGTACGGGCGTCGGCATTCAGTACTTC | CASSGTGVGIQYF
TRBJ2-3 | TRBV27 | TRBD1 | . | TGTGCCAGCACGGGTCACAGGGGAACAGATACGCAGTATTTT | CASTGHRGTDTQYF
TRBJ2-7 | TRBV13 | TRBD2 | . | TGTGCCAGCAGCGCCGAAGGTAGCGGGAGGGCCTACGAGCAGTACTTC | CASSAEGSGRAYEQYF
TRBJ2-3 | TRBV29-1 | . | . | TGCAGCGTTGAAGGGGGCACAGATACGCAGTATTTT | CSVEGGTDTQYF
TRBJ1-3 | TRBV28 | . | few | TGTGCCAGCAGTCGAGCGCAGCACTCTGGAAACACCATATATTTT | CASSRAQHSGNTIYF
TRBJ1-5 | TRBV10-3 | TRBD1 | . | TGTGCCATCAGTATAGACAGGGACAATCAGCCCCAGCATTTT | CAISIDRDNQPQHF
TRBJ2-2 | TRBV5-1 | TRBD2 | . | TGCGCCAGCAGCTCCTCTAGCGGGAGTAGGGGCGGGGAGCTGTTTTTT | CASSSSSGSRGGELFF
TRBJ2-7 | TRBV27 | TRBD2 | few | TGTGCCAGCAGTCCCGGGACTAGTGCTCGGTCCTACGAGCAGTACTTC | CASSPGTSARSYEQYF
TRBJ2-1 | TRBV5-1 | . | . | TGCGCCAGCAGCTTGGGGAGTCCCTACAATGAGCAGTTCTTC | CASSLGSPYNEQFF
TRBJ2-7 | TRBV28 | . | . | TGTGCCAGCAGTACCACCCGGGACCCGAGGCGGTACGGGGTGGGGGAGCAGTACTTC | CASSTTRDPRRYGVGEQYF
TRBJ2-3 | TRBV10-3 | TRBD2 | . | TGTGCCATCAGGAAAGGGACTAGCGGGACCGTAGTCACAGATACGCAGTATTTT | CAIRKGTSGTVVTDTQYF
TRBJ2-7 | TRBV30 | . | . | TGTGCCTGGAACCTATGGGGGGAAGAGAGCGAGCAGTACTTC | CAWNLWGEESEQYF
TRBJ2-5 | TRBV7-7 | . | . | TGTGCTAGCAGGGGCCCGGTAGGGGATCCCCAGTACTTC | CASRGPVGDPQYF
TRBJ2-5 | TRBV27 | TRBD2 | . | TGTGCCAGCAGGGGGACTAGCGGGAACCAAGAGACCCAGTACTTC | CASRGTSGNQETQYF
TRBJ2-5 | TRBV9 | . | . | TGTGCCAGCAGCGGGGGCGACGCGAAGACCCAGTACTTC | CASSGGDAKTQYF
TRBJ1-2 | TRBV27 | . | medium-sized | TGTGCCAGCAGTTTCTCCGGGGCCGAAAGGGGGTATGGCTACACCTTC | CASSFSGAERGYGYTF
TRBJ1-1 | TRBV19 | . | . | TGTGCCAGTAGGCGGACGCCGAACACTGAAGCTTTCTTT | CASRRTPNTEAFF
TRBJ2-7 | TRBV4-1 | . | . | TGCGCCAGCAGCCTAGAAGAGACCGCTTGGGGGGAGCAGTACTTC | CASSLEETAWGEQYF
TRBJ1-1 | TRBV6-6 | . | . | TGTGCCAGCAGTTACTTATCGGGACAACGTGGGGAAGCTTTCTTT | CASSYLSGQRGEAFF
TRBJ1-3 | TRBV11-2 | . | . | TGTGCCAGCAGCTTAGTAGGTGGTGGGGTACCCGGAAACACCATATATTTT | CASSLVGGGVPGNTIYF
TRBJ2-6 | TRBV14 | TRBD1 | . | TGTGCCAGCAGCCCGATGGACAGGGGTGTAAGTGGGGCCAACGTCCTGACTTTC | CASSPMDRGVSGANVLTF
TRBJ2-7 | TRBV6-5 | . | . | TGTGCCAGCAGTTACTCGGGACCCCCGAGCTCCTACGAGCAGTACTTC | CASSYSGPPSSYEQYF
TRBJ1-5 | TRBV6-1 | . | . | TGTGCCAGCAGTGTCGGTTCGGGTCAGCCCCAGCATTTT | CASSVGSGQPQHF
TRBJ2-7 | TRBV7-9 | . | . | TGTGCCAGCAGCTTACTCAGGCCCGAGCAGTACTTC | CASSLLRPEQYF
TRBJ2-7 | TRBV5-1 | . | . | TGCGCCAGCAGCTTGGGCGCCAACTCCTACGAGCAGTACTTC | CASSLGANSYEQYF
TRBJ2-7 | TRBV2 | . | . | TGTGCCAGCAGTCGGACAGAATCAGGCTACGAGCAGTACTTC | CASSRTESGYEQYF
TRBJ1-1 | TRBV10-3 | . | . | TGTGCCATCAGTGAAATAGGGGGGTGGACGAACACTGAAGCTTTCTTT | CAISEIGGWTNTEAFF
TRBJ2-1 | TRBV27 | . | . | TGTGCCAGTCACGGGTCAGGGGATGAGCAGTTCTTC | CASHGSGDEQFF
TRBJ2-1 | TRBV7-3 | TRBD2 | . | TGTGCCAGCAGCTTAGGTAGGACTAGCGACGAGCAGTTCTTC | CASSLGRTSDEQFF
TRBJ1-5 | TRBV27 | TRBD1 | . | TGTGCCAGCACCCATCGGGACAGGGGTCAGCCCCAGCATTTT | CASTHRDRGQPQHF
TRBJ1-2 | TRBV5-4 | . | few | TGTGCCAGCAGCTTGGCTAGCTGGGACTATGGCTACACCTTC | CASSLASWDYGYTF
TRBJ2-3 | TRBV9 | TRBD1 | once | TGTGCCAGCAGCAAACAGGGGTATAGCACAGATACGCAGTATTTT | CASSKQGYSTDTQYF
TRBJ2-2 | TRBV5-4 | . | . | TGTGCCAGCAGCCTAGCCAAACCCGGGGAGCTGTTTTTT | CASSLAKPGELFF
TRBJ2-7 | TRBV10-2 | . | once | TGCGCCAGCAGTGAATACGGGCTCCTAAACTACGAGCAGTACTTC | CASSEYGLLNYEQYF
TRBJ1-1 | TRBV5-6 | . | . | TGTGCCAGCAGCTTGGCCGCGGTGGGGCCGTTAACTGAAGCTTTCTTT | CASSLAAVGPLTEAFF
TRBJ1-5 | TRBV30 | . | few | TGTGCCTGGAGTCTCTGCAGGGGACAGCCCCAGCATTTT | CAWSLCRGQPQHF
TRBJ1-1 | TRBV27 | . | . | TGTGCCAGCAGTTTAATGGCAGCTTTGGGCACTGAAGCTTTCTTT | CASSLMAALGTEAFF
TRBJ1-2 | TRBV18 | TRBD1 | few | TGTGCCAGCTCACCGGATATCGACAGGGACGGCTACACCTTC | CASSPDIDRDGYTF
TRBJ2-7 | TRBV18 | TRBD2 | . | TGTGCCAGCTCACCACCGGGACTAGCGGGAGCCGAGCAGTACTTC | CASSPPGLAGAEQYF
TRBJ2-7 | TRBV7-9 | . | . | TGTGCCAGCAGCTTAGTTAGGGGCCTACTCTCCTACGAGCAGTACTTC | CASSLVRGLLSYEQYF
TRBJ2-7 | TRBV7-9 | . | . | TGTGCCAGCAGCTTAGCCCGAGGAAACGAGCAGTACTTC | CASSLARGNEQYF
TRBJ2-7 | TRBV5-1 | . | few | TGCGCCAGCAGCTTGGACACCTACGAGCAGTACTTC | CASSLDTYEQYF
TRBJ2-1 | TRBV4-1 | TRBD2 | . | TGCGCCAGCCAGGAGTCCCGAGCGGGAATTTCCTACAATGAGCAGTTCTTC | CASQESRAGISYNEQFF
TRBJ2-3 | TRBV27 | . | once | TGTGCCAGCAGTTTAATCGTAGGCAGCACAGATACGCAGTATTTT | CASSLIVGSTDTQYF
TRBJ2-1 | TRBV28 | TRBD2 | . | TGTGCCAGCATGACTCCCGAGACACCCGGGACTAACTACAATGAGCAGTTCTTC | CASMTPETPGTNYNEQFF
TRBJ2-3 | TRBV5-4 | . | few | TGTGCCAGCAGCTTGCTCAGCACAGATACGCAGTATTTT | CASSLLSTDTQYF